This entry concerns a single T cell receptor beta chain. What it recognizes is unknown. This record belongs to a study of vaccination effects on CD4 cells after COVID-19. Clones were sequenced by immunoSEQ multiplex PCR, and TCRdb holds only the in-frame ones, with some missing. The repertoire has tens of thousands of clones, roughly 80% of them found once; the top ten carry 2% to 3%. Sequencing in the ViraFEST assay came after antigen-specific CD4+ T cells had been expanded with viral peptide pools, which were used to stimulate PBMC. Subsequent to roughly 10 days of culture, CD4+ T cells were isolated. Germline V gene lookup returns CDR1 LGHNA and CDR2 YSLEER. The CDR3 totals 15 residues. V gave up 3 bases and J gave up 6 bases; unmatched junction bases: 7.

The receptor's source is a human donor who received a COVID-19 vaccine. The V call is TRBV4-3, the J call TRBJ2-1; 8 bases agree with TRBD2. The sequencing used CD4+ T cells from PBMCs cultured with HCoV-229E spike peptides, collected before COVID-19 vaccination. As DNA, the CDR3 is TGCGCCAGCAGCCACTTTAGCGGGGTGGGCAATGAGCAGTTCTTC. This encodes CASSHFSGVGNEQFF.